This T cell receptor beta chain stems from a study of cytomegalovirus exposure and HLA in healthy donors. Study as a whole: Later analysis reported that the roughly 120 validation repertoires shared the platform of the approximately 670 first-cohort repertoires.

The donors were members of the roughly 120-subject validation cohort (separate from the 666-subject first cohort). This clone is a singleton in its sample. Its antigen is unknown. Looked up from germline, CDR1 is SGHVS and CDR2 is FQNEAQ. Trimming at V came to 2 bases and at J to 9 bases, leaving 6 bases not matched to a gene. This CDR3 is built from 16 residues. Profiling relied on immunoSEQ multiplex PCR, and the TCRdb table lists in-frame clones only, not all of them. This sample has some 100,000 clones, with around 88% found just once. Broader study findings: Later, an analysis found that TCR clusters from the first cohort tended to co-occur in the roughly 110 validation repertoires.

The chain has TRBV7-8 and TRBJ2-1, with 14 nucleotides matching TRBD2. The sequenced sample was PBMCs. The TCR was taken from a man between 18 and 35 years old in good health and CMV-seronegative. This chain's CDR3 is CASSLPGLAGGGEQFF. As DNA, the CDR3 is TGTGCCAGCAGCTTACCTGGACTAGCGGGGGGTGGTGAGCAGTTCTTC.